This TCR beta chain was identified during a study of T cells after yellow fever vaccination. Notes on the study in general: Reappearing after the booster were most of the clones from primary vaccination (about 96% CD4, 88% CD8).

This clonotype was observed a handful of times. Its antigen is still unknown. This CDR3 spans 15 amino acids. Germline CDR1 WSHSY, CDR2 SAAADI. The V gene lost 6 bases and the J gene lost 2 bases, with 11 bases spanning the gap. TCRdb ran MiXCR on the 5' RACE reads and lists one entry per CDR3 protein. This table has approximately 170,000 distinct CDR3 sequences, approximately 10% appearing once. Here the sequenced sample was CD8+ T cells sorted from PBMCs, taken 15 days after the yellow fever booster vaccination. This TCR was recovered from a man between 18 and 29 years old who received the YFV17D yellow fever vaccine. The V call is TRBV10-2, the J call TRBJ2-6; D is unclear. CDR3 sequence reads: CASRVGRAGANVLTF. For the CDR3, the DNA is TGCGCCAGCAGGGTTGGTAGGGCTGGGGCCAACGTCCTGACTTTC.